A selection of T cell receptor beta chains follows, all from one sample in a study of cytomegalovirus exposure and HLA in healthy donors. Assay: immunoSEQ multiplex PCR; the TCRdb copy retains only in-frame clones and omits some. The profile covers 150,000 to 250,000 clones, with 79% appearing a single time and about 1.4% taken by the ten largest. Input material: PBMCs. All receptors come from a girl aged 10 to 17 in good health and CMV-seropositive. The CDR3 runs from the conserved cysteine through the conserved F or W. The D gene is left open where the match is weak. Part of the rows lack a size; the others show once, few, many or a class for expanded clones.

cdr3_nt cdr3_aa cdr3_length d_call v_call clone_size j_call
TGCGCCAGCAGCCAAGAGTGGGACGGGGGGCCCCCCTACGAGCAGTACTTC CASSQEWDGGPPYEQYF 17 - TRBV4-3 - TRBJ2-7
TGCAGTGCCTCCGGTCATACGCAGTATTTT CSASGHTQYF 10 - TRBV20-1 - TRBJ2-3
TGTGCCACCAGCAGGGACAGGGCGGGCGGGACCCAGTACTTC CATSRDRAGGTQYF 14 TRBD1 TRBV15 - TRBJ2-5
TGTGCCAGCAGTTCACCCGGGACAGCAAACTCCTATAATTCACCCCTCCACTTT CASSSPGTANSYNSPLHF 18 TRBD1 TRBV28 - TRBJ1-6
TGTGCCAGCAGCGCCCAGGGGCAGGGTGGCCAGCCCCAGCATTTT CASSAQGQGGQPQHF 15 - TRBV2 - TRBJ1-5
TGCGCCAGCAGCCGGACAGGGTTTAGCAATCAGCCCCAGCATTTT CASSRTGFSNQPQHF 15 TRBD1 TRBV4-1 - TRBJ1-5
TGTGCCAAGGACAGGGGGCATAACGAGCAGTACTTC CAKDRGHNEQYF 12 TRBD1 TRBV9 few TRBJ2-7
TGCGCCAGCAGGGAGGGGGCGGGGTACGAAAAACTGTTTTTT CASREGAGYEKLFF 14 TRBD1 TRBV10-1 - TRBJ1-4
TGCAGCGTTGGCAGACAGGGGATCTTGGACGAGCAGTACTTC CSVGRQGILDEQYF 14 TRBD1 TRBV29-1 few TRBJ2-7
TGCGCCAGCAGCCAAGCCCTGACTAGCGGGGCCGAGACCCAGTACTTC CASSQALTSGAETQYF 16 TRBD2 TRBV4-3 - TRBJ2-5
TGTGCCAGCTTTTCCGCGGTTAGCACAGATACGCAGTATTTT CASFSAVSTDTQYF 14 - TRBV6-1 - TRBJ2-3
TGTGCCAGCAGCTTAGGGAGAGGGGGCCTCACCGGGGAGCTGTTTTTT CASSLGRGGLTGELFF 16 TRBD1 TRBV7-2 - TRBJ2-2
TGTGCCAGCAGAGGCAGGGGGCTTGGAAACACCATATATTTT CASRGRGLGNTIYF 14 TRBD1 TRBV27 - TRBJ1-3
TGTGCCAGCAGTTATAGGGATTATGCGGGGGGGCCCGGGGGCACAGATACGCAGTATTTT CASSYRDYAGGPGGTDTQYF 20 TRBD2 TRBV2 - TRBJ2-3
TGTGCCAGCAGCTTAGTAGGTGGACTAGCCTACGAGCAGTACTTC CASSLVGGLAYEQYF 15 TRBD2 TRBV7-2 few TRBJ2-7
TGTGCCATCAGGACGGGACAGCCTTACACCGGGGAGCTGTTTTTT CAIRTGQPYTGELFF 15 TRBD1 TRBV10-3 - TRBJ2-2
TGTGCCAGCAGTGAAGGACAGGGCGGTAATCAGCCCCAGCATTTT CASSEGQGGNQPQHF 15 TRBD1 TRBV6-1 - TRBJ1-5
TGTGCCAGCAGTGCCGCTAGCGGGGGGCAGTACCAAGAGACCCAGTACTTC CASSAASGGQYQETQYF 17 TRBD2 TRBV25-1 - TRBJ2-5
TGTGCCAGTAGTGGACAGGGTGGGGAGACCCAGTACTTC CASSGQGGETQYF 13 TRBD1 TRBV19 once TRBJ2-5
TGTGCCAGCAGCTTAATGGGACTCGCCTACGAGCAGTACTTC CASSLMGLAYEQYF 14 - TRBV7-2 once TRBJ2-7
TGTGCCAGCAGCAAAGAGGGGGTGAATGAAGCTTTCTTT CASSKEGVNEAFF 13 - TRBV9 - TRBJ1-1
TGCGCCAGCAGTGAGAACAGGGGGCTTAACTCCTACGAGCAGTACTTC CASSENRGLNSYEQYF 16 TRBD1 TRBV10-1 - TRBJ2-7
TGTGCCAGCAGCTTAGAGGGGGGGCGGGAAAAACTGTTTTTT CASSLEGGREKLFF 14 - TRBV7-2 - TRBJ1-4
TGTGCCACGCGCGACAGATACAATCAGCCCCAGCATTTT CATRDRYNQPQHF 13 - TRBV10-3 - TRBJ1-5
TGCAGCCTTGCGAGCACAGATACGCAGTATTTT CSLASTDTQYF 11 - TRBV29-1 few TRBJ2-3
TGTGCCAGCAGCGTAGGTAGCGTGGGCCCCAGCTATGGCTACACCTTC CASSVGSVGPSYGYTF 16 - TRBV9 once TRBJ1-2
TGTGCCAGCAGCCGGGGGGGGGCTAGCACAGATACGCAGTATTTT CASSRGGASTDTQYF 15 TRBD2 TRBV11-2 - TRBJ2-3
TGTGCCAGCACCCACGGCAGCGGGACAGGGGGCGCCGAGCAGTACTTC CASTHGSGTGGAEQYF 16 TRBD1 TRBV6-6 - TRBJ2-7
TGTGCCAGCAGTGCCCCAAGCACAGGGGCCTTCCCCTTTCAGTACTTC CASSAPSTGAFPFQYF 16 TRBD1 TRBV2 few TRBJ2-4
TGTGCCAGCAGCCTTAGCGGGGGAACCTACAATGAGCAGTTCTTC CASSLSGGTYNEQFF 15 TRBD2 TRBV9 - TRBJ2-1
TGTGCCAGCAGGACGGACAGGGCGTACGAGCAGTACTTC CASRTDRAYEQYF 13 TRBD1 TRBV11-2 - TRBJ2-7
TGTGCCAGCAGCGAGAGGAGTCAAGGTGCTCAGCCCCAGCATTTT CASSERSQGAQPQHF 15 - TRBV7-2 - TRBJ1-5
TGTGCCAGTAGTATAGTCCAGGGGGTCTATGGCTACACCTTC CASSIVQGVYGYTF 14 TRBD1 TRBV19 - TRBJ1-2
TGTGCCTGGAGTAAGCTGACCTACGAGCAGTACTTC CAWSKLTYEQYF 12 - TRBV30 - TRBJ2-7
TGTGCCAGTAGTATGTGGGACAGGGGCAATTCACCCCTCCACTTT CASSMWDRGNSPLHF 15 TRBD1 TRBV19 - TRBJ1-6
TGTGCCAGTAGTGATGCTGGCCCAATCTTT CASSDAGPIF 10 - TRBV19 - TRBJ1-1
TGTGCCAGCAGTGGGACATCACTCAATTCACCCCTCCACTTT CASSGTSLNSPLHF 14 - TRBV6-1 few TRBJ1-6
TGTGCCAGCAACTACAGGGCCAACACTGAAGCTTTCTTT CASNYRANTEAFF 13 - TRBV27 - TRBJ1-1
TGTGCCAGCAGCTTATATGGCGGGGGTAGAGGGTGGGATCAGCCCCAGCATTTT CASSLYGGGRGWDQPQHF 18 - TRBV7-2 - TRBJ1-5
TGTGCCAGCAGCCTCCTCCATAGCGGGGGGAGCACAGATACGCAGTATTTT CASSLLHSGGSTDTQYF 17 TRBD2 TRBV9 - TRBJ2-3
TGTGCCAGCAGACCAGGACAGGGGCTTACCACCCAAGAGACCCAGTACTTC CASRPGQGLTTQETQYF 17 TRBD1 TRBV2 - TRBJ2-5
TGTGCCAGCAGCCCCCTTCGGACAGGGAAGGCAACTAATGAAAAACTGTTTTTT CASSPLRTGKATNEKLFF 18 TRBD1 TRBV14 - TRBJ1-4
TGCGCCAGCAGCCAAGATTCGGCAGGGGGTACCAAAAACATTCAGTACTTC CASSQDSAGGTKNIQYF 17 TRBD1 TRBV4-3 - TRBJ2-4